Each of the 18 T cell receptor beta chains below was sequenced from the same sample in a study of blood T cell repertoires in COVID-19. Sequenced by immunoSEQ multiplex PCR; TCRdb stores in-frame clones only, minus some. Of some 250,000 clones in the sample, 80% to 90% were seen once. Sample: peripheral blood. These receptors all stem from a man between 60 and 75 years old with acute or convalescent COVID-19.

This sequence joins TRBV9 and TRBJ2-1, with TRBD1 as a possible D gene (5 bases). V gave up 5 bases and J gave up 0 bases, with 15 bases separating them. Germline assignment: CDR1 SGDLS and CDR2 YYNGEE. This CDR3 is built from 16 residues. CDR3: CASRPRGPSSYNEQFF. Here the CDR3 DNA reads TGTGCCAGCAGGCCAAGGGGCCCAAGCTCCTACAATGAGCAGTTCTTC.

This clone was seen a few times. Here the CDR3 reads CASSQGANQPQHF. CDR3 DNA: TGTGCCAGCAGCCAGGGGGCCAATCAGCCCCAGCATTTT. The J gene is TRBJ1-5, the V gene TRBV5-4, with 8 nucleotides matching TRBD1. The V gene's germline CDR1 is SGHNT and CDR2 YYREEE (reference sequence). J gave up 3 bases and V 4 bases, and 0 bases lay outside the gene matches. The CDR3 totals 13 residues.

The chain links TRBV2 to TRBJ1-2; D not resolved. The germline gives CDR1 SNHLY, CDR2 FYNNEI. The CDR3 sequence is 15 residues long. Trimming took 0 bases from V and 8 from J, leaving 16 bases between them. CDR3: CASSEARGPGAGYTF. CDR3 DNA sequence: TGTGCCAGCAGTGAAGCGCGTGGGCCAGGTGCCGGCTACACCTTC.

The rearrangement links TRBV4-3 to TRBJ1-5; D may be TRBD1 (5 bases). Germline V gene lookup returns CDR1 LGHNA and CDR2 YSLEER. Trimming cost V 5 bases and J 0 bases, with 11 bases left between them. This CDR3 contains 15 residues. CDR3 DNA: TGCGCCAGCAGCGCGCAGGGAAATAGCAATCAGCCCCAGCATTTT. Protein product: CASSAQGNSNQPQHF.

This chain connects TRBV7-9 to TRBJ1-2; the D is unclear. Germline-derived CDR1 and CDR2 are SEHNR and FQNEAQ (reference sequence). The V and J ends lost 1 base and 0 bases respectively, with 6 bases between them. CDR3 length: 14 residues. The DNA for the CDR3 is TGTGCCAGCAGCTTAGGTCAGGCTAACTATGGCTACACCTTC. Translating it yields CASSLGQANYGYTF.

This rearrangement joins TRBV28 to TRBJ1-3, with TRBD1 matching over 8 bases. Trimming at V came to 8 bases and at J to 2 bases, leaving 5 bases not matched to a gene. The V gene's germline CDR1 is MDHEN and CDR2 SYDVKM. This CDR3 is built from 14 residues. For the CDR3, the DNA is TGTGCCAGCTTGGACAGGGCCACTGGAAACACCATATATTTT. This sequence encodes CASLDRATGNTIYF.

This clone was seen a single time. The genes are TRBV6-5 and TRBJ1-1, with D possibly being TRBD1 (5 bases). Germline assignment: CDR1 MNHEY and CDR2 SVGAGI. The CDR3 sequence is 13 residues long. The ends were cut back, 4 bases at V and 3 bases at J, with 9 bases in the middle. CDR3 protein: CASSSRQYTEAFF. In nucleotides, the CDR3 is TGTGCCAGCAGTTCCCGACAGTACACTGAAGCTTTCTTT.

CDR3 region: CSAGTEETQYF. The CDR3, as DNA: TGCAGTGCCGGGACAGAAGAGACCCAGTACTTC. V gene TRBV20-1 combines with J gene TRBJ2-5; TRBD1 matches at 7 bases. The J segment lost 3 bases and the V segment lost 6 bases, leaving 1 base of the junction unmatched. Germline CDR1 is DFQATT and CDR2 is SNEGSKA (reference sequence). This CDR3 has 11 residues.

The CDR3 DNA reads TGTGCCAGCCAAACAGGGGATCATCAGCCCCAGCATTTT. Residues: CASQTGDHQPQHF. J is TRBJ1-5 and V is TRBV2; TRBD1 aligns across 7 bases. The length of the CDR3 is 13 residues. Germline CDR1 and CDR2: SNHLY and FYNNEI. The V and J ends lost 8 bases and 5 bases, in that order; junction bases with no gene match: 6.

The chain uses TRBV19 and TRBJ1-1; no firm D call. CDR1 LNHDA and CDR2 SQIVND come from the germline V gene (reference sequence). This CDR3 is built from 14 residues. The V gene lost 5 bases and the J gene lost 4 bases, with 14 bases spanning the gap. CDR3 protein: CASSPTTVSTEAFF. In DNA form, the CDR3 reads TGTGCCAGTAGTCCCACCACCGTGAGCACTGAAGCTTTCTTT. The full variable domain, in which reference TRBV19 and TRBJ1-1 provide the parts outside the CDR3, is DGGITQSPKYLFRKEGQNVTLSCEQNLNHDAMYWYRQDPGQGLRLIYYSQIVNDFQKGDIAEGYSVSREKKESFPLTVTSAQKNPTAFYLCASSPTTVSTEAFFGQGTRLTVV.

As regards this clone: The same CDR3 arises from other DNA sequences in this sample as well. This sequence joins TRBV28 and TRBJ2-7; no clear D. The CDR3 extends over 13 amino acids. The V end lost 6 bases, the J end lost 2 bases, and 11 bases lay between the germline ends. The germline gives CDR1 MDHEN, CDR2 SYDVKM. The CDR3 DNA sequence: TGTGCCAGCAGCCCAAGTCTAACCTACGAGCAGTACTTC. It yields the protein CASSPSLTYEQYF.

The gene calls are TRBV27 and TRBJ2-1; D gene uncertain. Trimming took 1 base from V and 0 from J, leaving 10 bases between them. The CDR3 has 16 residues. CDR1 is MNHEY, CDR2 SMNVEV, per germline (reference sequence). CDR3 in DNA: TGTGCCAGCAGTTTATGGGCCCCGGACTCCTACAATGAGCAGTTCTTC. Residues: CASSLWAPDSYNEQFF.

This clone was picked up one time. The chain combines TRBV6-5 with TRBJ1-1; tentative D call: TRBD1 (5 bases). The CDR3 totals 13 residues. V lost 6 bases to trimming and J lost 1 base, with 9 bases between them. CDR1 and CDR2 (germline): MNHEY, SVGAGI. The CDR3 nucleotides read TGTGCCAGCAGGATCACAGGGAACACTGAAGCTTTCTTT. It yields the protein CASRITGNTEAFF.

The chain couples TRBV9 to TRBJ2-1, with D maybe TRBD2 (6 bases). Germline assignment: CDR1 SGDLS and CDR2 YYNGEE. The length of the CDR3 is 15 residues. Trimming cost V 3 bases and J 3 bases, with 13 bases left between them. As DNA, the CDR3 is TGTGCCAGCAGCGCCCGGGACTCCCACTACAATGAGCAGTTCTTC. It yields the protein CASSARDSHYNEQFF. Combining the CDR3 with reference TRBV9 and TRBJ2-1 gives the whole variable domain DSGVTQTPKHLITATGQRVTLRCSPRSGDLSVYWYQQSLDQGLQFLIQYYNGEERAKGNILERFSAQQFPDLHSELNLSSLELGDSALYFCASSARDSHYNEQFFGPGTRLTVL.

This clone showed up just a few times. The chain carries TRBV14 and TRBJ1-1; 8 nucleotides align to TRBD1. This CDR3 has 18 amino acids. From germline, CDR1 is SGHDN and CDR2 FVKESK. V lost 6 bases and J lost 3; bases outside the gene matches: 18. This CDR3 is CASRKRGLNMGQDTEAFF. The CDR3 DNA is TGTGCCAGCAGGAAAAGAGGCCTCAATATGGGACAGGACACTGAAGCTTTCTTT.

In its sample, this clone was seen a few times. As DNA, the CDR3 is TGTGCCAGCAGTTTGGACATCAACGAGCAGTACTTC. Protein sequence: CASSLDINEQYF. V and J are TRBV2 and TRBJ2-7; weak D call: TRBD1 (5 bases). This CDR3 has 12 residues. The V gene's germline CDR1 is SNHLY and CDR2 FYNNEI. V lost 5 bases and J lost 5, with 10 bases in between.

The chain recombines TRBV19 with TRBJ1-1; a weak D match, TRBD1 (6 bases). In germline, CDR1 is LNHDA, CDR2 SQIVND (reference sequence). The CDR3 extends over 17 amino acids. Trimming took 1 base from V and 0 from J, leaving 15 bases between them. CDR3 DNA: TGTGCCAGTAGTATAGGGGGACCGGGACAAGTGAACACTGAAGCTTTCTTT. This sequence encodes CASSIGGPGQVNTEAFF.

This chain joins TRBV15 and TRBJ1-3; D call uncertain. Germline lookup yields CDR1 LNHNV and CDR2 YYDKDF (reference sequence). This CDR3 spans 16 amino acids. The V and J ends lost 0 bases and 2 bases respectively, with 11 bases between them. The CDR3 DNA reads TGTGCCACCAGCAGAGATCTGCCAGGAACTGGAAACACCATATATTTT. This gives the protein CATSRDLPGTGNTIYF.